This TCR beta chain was identified during a study of blood T cell repertoires in COVID-19. As for the study in general: Sites in the United States, Italy and Spain provided acute and convalescent COVID-19 samples. PBMCs, B-cell-depleted T cells, or T cells provided the cDNA or gDNA that made up the material.

Germline V gene lookup returns CDR1 SGDLS and CDR2 YYNGEE. Trimming removed 4 bases from V and 7 bases from J, with 9 bases in between. The CDR3 spans 12 residues. In the original workflow: Estimates of nucleated cell counts were drawn from the amplification of reference gene primers. Assay used: immunoSEQ multiplex PCR; TCRdb lists only in-frame clones, some missing. The V and J calls and clone size were taken over from that table, and D and trimming were inferred from the DNA. Found here are 300,000 to 450,000 clones, around 87% of them singletons; the top ten hold roughly 3.1%. The J gene is TRBJ2-1, the V gene TRBV9, with D unclear. This clonotype originated in a human donor in a cohort sampled during active COVID-19. Sequenced input: peripheral blood. In DNA form, the CDR3 reads TGTGCCAGCAGCCCTTTTGAGAATGAGCAGTTCTTC. It specifies CASSPFENEQFF.